The 11 T cell receptor beta chains reported below all come from one sample, sequenced in a study of T cell repertoires in cytomegalovirus infection. TCRdb recomputed calls from the reads with MiXCR, one row per CDR3 protein. The sample lists about 920,000 distinct CDR3 sequences; roughly 30% were seen once. Their antigens are not known. Material: cultured CD8+ T cells from PBMCs, obtained from culture after CMV antigen stimulation. Every receptor here comes from a human donor in good health (CMV status not recorded). Some clones in this sample may be carry-over from other donors' samples.

Comments on this clonotype: The germline gene is not matched at one end of the junction; a read error may be the cause. J is TRBJ2-7 and V is TRBV6-1; TRBD2 matches 8 bases. Germline V gives CDR1 MNHNS, CDR2 SASEGT. This CDR3 contains 16 residues. CDR3 sequence: CASSEITSGFTYEKYF. The CDR3 coding sequence is TGTGCCAGCAGTGAAATAACTAGCGGATTTACCTACGAGAAGTACTTC.

The chain has TRBV6-2 or TRBV6-3 and TRBJ2-3; 14 bases are a match to TRBD2. This CDR3 has 17 residues. The germline V gene encodes CDR1 MNHEY and CDR2 SVGEGT. The ends lost 4 bases at V and 1 base at J; junction bases unmatched: 4. The DNA for the CDR3 is TGTGCCAGCAGTTGGCCGGGACTAGCGGGGGGCACAGATACGCAGTATTTT. Amino acid sequence: CASSWPGLAGGTDTQYF.

The chain joins TRBV19 to TRBJ1-1, with a tentative D call TRBD1 (6 bases). This CDR3 spans 14 amino acids. V was pared by 4 bases and J by 6 bases, with 15 bases between. Germline V gene sequence: CDR1 LNHDA, CDR2 SQIVND (reference sequence). As DNA, the CDR3 is TGTGCCAGTAGTAGGGTCAGGGGTGGACCTGAAGCTTTCTTT. As protein: CASSRVRGGPEAFF.

The rearrangement joins TRBV2 to TRBJ2-7; the match to TRBD1 covers 9 bases. The CDR3 has 15 residues. The germline gives CDR1 SNHLY, CDR2 FYNNEI. V gave up 7 bases and J gave up 0 bases; unmatched junction bases: 7. The CDR3 DNA reads as TGTGCCAGCATTAGCCGGGACAGGGACTCCTACGAGCAGTACTTC. Its translation: CASISRDRDSYEQYF. Combining the CDR3 with reference TRBV2 and TRBJ2-7 gives the whole variable domain EPEVTQTPSHQVTQMGQEVILRCVPISNHLYFYWYRQILGQKVEFLVSFYNNEISEKSEIFDDQFSVERPDGSNFTLKIRSTKLEDSAMYFCASISRDRDSYEQYFGPGTRLTVT.

The chain is built from TRBV7-3 and TRBJ2-1; maybe TRBD1 (5 bases). Germline V gene data show CDR1 as SGHTA and CDR2 as FQGTGA. Trimming left V 5 bases short and J 1 base short, with 15 bases between. This CDR3 contains 16 residues. The CDR3 DNA reads as TGTGCCAGCAGCCTCATTAGGACATCTTCCTACAATGAGCAGTTCTTC. This encodes CASSLIRTSSYNEQFF. The whole variable domain, remainder taken from reference TRBV7-3 and TRBJ2-1, is GAGVSQTPSNKVTEKGKYVELRCDPISGHTALYWYRQSLGQGPEFLIYFQGTGAADDSGLPNDRFFAVRPEGSVSTLKIQRTERGDSAVYLCASSLIRTSSYNEQFFGPGTRLTVL.

This CDR3 is CASSLPGQEVVGQFF. The CDR3 region has the DNA TGTGCCAGCAGTCTACCGGGACAGGAGGTGGTGGGGCAGTTCTTC. The chain employs TRBV28 and TRBJ2-1, with 8 bases aligning to TRBD1. Unmatched junction bases numbered 15, after V lost 5 bases and J lost 12 bases. The V gene's germline CDR1 is MDHEN and CDR2 SYDVKM. CDR3 length: 15 amino acids.

The rearrangement joins TRBV6-2 or TRBV6-3 to TRBJ2-3; 12 nucleotides agree with TRBD2. Germline values: CDR1 MNHEY, CDR2 SVGEGT. J lost 3 bases, V lost 5 bases, and 6 bases had no gene match. The CDR3 runs 16 residues. The CDR3, as DNA: TGTGCCAGCAGTCAGCTAGCGGGGGGGCCGACAGATACGCAGTATTTT. Amino acids: CASSQLAGGPTDTQYF.

This chain joins TRBV9 and TRBJ1-1, with 8 bases matching TRBD1. Germline V gene data show CDR1 as SGDLS and CDR2 as YYNGEE. V gave up 0 bases and J gave up 1 base; unmatched junction bases: 17. This CDR3 is built from 20 residues. In nucleotides, the CDR3 is TGTGCCAGCAGCGTAGTTCAGACCCTACCCACGGGACAGGAGAACACTGAAGCTTTCTTT. This gives the protein CASSVVQTLPTGQENTEAFF. Filled out from reference TRBV9 and TRBJ1-1, the complete variable domain reads DSGVTQTPKHLITATGQRVTLRCSPRSGDLSVYWYQQSLDQGLQFLIQYYNGEERAKGNILERFSAQQFPDLHSELNLSSLELGDSALYFCASSVVQTLPTGQENTEAFFGQGTRLTVV.

This clonotype appeared a few times. V gene TRBV12-3 or TRBV12-4 combines with J gene TRBJ2-1; TRBD2 matches at 7 bases. The CDR3 length is 15 residues. V shed 2 bases and J 3 bases; nucleotides not matched to a gene: 4. DNA for the CDR3: TGTGCCAGCAGTTTATACCCGGGGGGCTACAATGAGCAGTTCTTC. As protein: CASSLYPGGYNEQFF.

This chain connects TRBV11-2 to TRBJ2-3; 9 bases agree with TRBD2. With 2 bases clipped from V and 3 bases from J, the junction kept 12 bases outside the gene matches. The CDR3 length is 18 residues. Germline CDR1 and CDR2: SGHAT and FQNNGV. The CDR3 reads CASSLSRPASGNTDTQYF. The CDR3 nucleotides read TGTGCCAGCAGCTTATCCCGACCGGCTAGCGGGAATACAGATACGCAGTATTTT.

The V gene is TRBV20-1, the J gene TRBJ2-1; D remains ambiguous. Germline CDR1 is DFQATT and CDR2 is SNEGSKA (reference sequence). This CDR3 contains 15 residues. V lost 1 base, J lost 0 bases, and 10 bases lay in between. The CDR3 sequence is CSARARLSSYNEQFF. The DNA of the CDR3 is TGCAGTGCTAGAGCTAGGCTGAGCTCCTACAATGAGCAGTTCTTC.